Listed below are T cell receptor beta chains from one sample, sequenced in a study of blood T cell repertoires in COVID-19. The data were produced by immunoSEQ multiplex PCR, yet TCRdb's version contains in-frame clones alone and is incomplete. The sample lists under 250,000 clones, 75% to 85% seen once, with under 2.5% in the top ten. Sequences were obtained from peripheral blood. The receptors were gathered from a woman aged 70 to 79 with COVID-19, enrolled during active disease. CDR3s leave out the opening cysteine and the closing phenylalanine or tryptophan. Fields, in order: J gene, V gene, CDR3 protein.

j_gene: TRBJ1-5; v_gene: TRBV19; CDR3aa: ASSRDRRFYSNQPQH
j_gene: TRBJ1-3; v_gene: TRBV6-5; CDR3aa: ASSYRDIGGNTIY
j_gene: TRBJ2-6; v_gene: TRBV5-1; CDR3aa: ASSLEVPGAGANVLT
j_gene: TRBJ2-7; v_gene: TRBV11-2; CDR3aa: ASSLEVASGVYEQY
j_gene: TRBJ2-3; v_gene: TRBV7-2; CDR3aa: ASSPYGSTDTQY
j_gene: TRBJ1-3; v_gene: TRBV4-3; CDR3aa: ASSQDTPFGGNTIY
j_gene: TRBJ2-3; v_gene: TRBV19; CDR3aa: ASSIAGTDTQY
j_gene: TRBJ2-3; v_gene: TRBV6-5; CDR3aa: ASSFLPGQNTDTQY
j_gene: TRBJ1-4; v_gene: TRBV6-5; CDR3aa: ASSDGTSNEKLF
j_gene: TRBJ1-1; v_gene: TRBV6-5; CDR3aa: ASSTYRGRLPAF
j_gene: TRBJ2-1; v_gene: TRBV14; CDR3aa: ASSQGGRLSSYNEQF
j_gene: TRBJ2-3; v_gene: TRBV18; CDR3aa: ASSPAQTDTQY
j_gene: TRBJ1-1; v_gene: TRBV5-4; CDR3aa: ASSLVGAQTEAF
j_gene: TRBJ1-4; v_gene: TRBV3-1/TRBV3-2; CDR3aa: ASSQRDSRIGEKLF
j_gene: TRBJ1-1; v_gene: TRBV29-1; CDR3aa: SGTGNTEAF
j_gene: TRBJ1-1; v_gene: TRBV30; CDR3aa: AWEGAQGYSKAF
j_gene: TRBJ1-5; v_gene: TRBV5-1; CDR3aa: ASSPWTGGNQPQH
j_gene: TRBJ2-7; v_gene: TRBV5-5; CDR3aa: ASSPTGLYEQY
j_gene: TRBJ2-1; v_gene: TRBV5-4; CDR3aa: ASSRSGGVSLNEQF
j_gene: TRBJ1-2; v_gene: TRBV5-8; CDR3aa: ASSLWRQNYGYT
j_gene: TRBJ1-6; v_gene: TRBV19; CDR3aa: ASSIGWNRVNSPLH
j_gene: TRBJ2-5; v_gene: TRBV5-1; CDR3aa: ASSLAQGGIETQY
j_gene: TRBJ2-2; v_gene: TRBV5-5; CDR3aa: ASSFFGQGGTGELF
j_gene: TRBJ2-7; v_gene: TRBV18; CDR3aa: ASSPLGQNEQY
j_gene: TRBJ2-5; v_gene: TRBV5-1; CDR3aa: ASSFSSETQY
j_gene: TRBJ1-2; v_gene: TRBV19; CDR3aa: ASSIVVRGYGYT
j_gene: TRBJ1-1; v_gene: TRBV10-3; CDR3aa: AISEAVSLNTEAF
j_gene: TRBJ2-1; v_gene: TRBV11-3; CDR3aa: ASSLDPFSGTRGEQF
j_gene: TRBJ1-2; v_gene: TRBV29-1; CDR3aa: SVERGNGYT
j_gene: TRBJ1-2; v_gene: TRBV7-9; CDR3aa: ASSLAGEVYGYT
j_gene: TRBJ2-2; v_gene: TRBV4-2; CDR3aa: ASSQDAPTSGGIRNTGELF
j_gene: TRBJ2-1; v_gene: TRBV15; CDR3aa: ATSRDQGSFNEQF
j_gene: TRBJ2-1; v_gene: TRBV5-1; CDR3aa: ASSLTPRRLAGEPIGPYNEQF
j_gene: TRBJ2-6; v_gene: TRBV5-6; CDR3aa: ASSLTPNSGANVLT
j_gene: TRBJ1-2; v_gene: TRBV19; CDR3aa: ASGGTGLEGRNYGYT
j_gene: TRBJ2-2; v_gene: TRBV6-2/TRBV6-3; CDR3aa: ASSPERNTGELF
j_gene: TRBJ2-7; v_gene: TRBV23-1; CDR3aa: ASSQSRDKGRTYEQY
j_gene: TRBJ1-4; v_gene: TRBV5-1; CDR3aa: ASSSPGQDNEKLF
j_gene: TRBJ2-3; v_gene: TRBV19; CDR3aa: ASSIGTGVDTQY
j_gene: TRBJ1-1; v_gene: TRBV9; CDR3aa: ASSALHQGDTEAF
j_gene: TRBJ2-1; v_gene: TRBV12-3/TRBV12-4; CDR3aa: ASKRDYNEQF
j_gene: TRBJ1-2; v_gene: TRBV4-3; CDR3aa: ASSQRRGTGGSGYT
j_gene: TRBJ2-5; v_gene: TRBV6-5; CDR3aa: ASRLQETQY
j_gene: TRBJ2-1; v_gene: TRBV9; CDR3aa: ASSSRTPHNEQF
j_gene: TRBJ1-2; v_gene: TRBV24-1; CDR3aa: ATSDRSLQGAPDYGYT
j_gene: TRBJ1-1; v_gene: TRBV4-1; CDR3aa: ASSQPGLQGTEAF
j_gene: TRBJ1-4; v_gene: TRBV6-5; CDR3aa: ASKQGATNEKLF
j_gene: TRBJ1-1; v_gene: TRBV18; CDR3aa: ASSPPDRLEAF